This entry describes one TCR beta chain. Its recognized antigen is unknown. An end of the junction differs from the germline gene, which may be a read error. The sample is drawn from a study of T cell responses to AZD1222 COVID-19 vaccine (dated by TCRdb to about 2021). For context, the study as a whole: AZD1222 recipients whose second dose came at about 4 weeks and those whose second dose came at about 12 weeks were combined into one group, since spike-specific TCR depth and breadth did not differ between the two schedules. Trial participants were enrolled into age subgroups of 18-55, 56-69 and 70-plus years, which contained about 150, 27 and 61 TCR-sequenced participants, respectively. A total of 230 to 250 trial participants underwent TCR sequencing, of whom some 200 had received two doses of AZD1222 and approximately 26 had received two doses of the MenACWY control vaccine. Study-wide findings and limitations: In the small 56-69-year group, the increase in depth fell short of significance, most likely because of low power. A significant rise in spike-specific TCR breadth and depth was observed after two AZD1222 doses relative to day 0 and relative to MenACWY recipients. Most participants were white British and females outnumbered males, and the authors suggested that clonal diversity may have been underestimated. Only five or six AZD1222 recipients were SARS-CoV-2 seropositive at baseline, limiting conclusions about previously exposed vaccinees. Because no day 14 peak-response samples were available, repertoires were characterized only after the peak T cell response. Reportedly, close to half of the unique spike-specific TCRs recognized epitopes lying outside the regions that are mutated in the B.1.351 and B.1.1.7 variants. CD4 TCRs associated with the vaccine covered the entire spike protein, and the dominant responses were in regions 160-218 and 743-854.

The CDR3 measures 12 amino acids from cysteine to phenylalanine. Left in the record is the CDR3 DNA by itself, 36 bases read in frame from the first base. The germline V gene (reference sequence) yields LNHNV for CDR1 and YYDKDF for CDR2. The CDR3 regions of human TCRbeta chains were subjected to immunosequencing. The published analysis was carried out like this. Repertoire TCRs were checked for matches against a reference library of SARS-CoV-2-specific TCRs that had been generated using the MIRA antigen-specificity platform. Breadth meant the fraction of unique TCRs that were SARS-CoV-2-associated, whereas depth meant the fraction of total T cells that were SARS-CoV-2-associated. Using the MIRA data, every spike-specific TCR was mapped to the spike region that the TCR reacted to and assigned to either a CD4 or a CD8 class. Log10-transformed breadth and depth values were compared by one-way ANOVA with Sidak's multiple comparisons tests. TCRdb carries this immuneACCESS record with in-frame sequences only. Its versions omit some clonotypes, under half of them owing to an unresolved V gene in the studies checked, with the rest unexplained. That table supplies the V and J calls and clone size; D and trimming were determined from the DNA. In all, the sample holds tens of thousands of clones, and around 73% of those were seen once. Of the sample, around a fifth falls within the top ten clones.

The time point label on this specimen signifies: baseline before first vaccination. Samples from vaccinated people were obtained from the UK trials COV001 and COV002, which included a single-blind randomized controlled phase 2/3 trial of AZD1222 (ChAdOx1 nCoV-19) in healthy adults. For TCRbeta chain sequencing, PBMC samples from trial participants were taken at day 0 and at day 28 after the second dose. Recombination linked TRBV15 to TRBJ1-6, with the D gene not clear enough to name. The sample consisted of peripheral blood, taken on day 0 of AZD1222 vaccination. The receptor was derived from an adult in good health. The sequenced DNA is TGTGCCACCAGCAGAGATAAATCACCCCTCCACTTT. This translates into CATSRDKSPLHF. Extended through the reference TRBV15 and TRBJ1-6 proteins, this CDR3 yields the full variable domain: DAMVIQNPRYQVTQFGKPVTLSCSQTLNHNVMYWYQQKSSQAPKLLFHYYDKDFNNEADTPDNFQSRRPNTSFCFLDIRSPGLGDTAMYLCATSRDKSPLHFGNGTRLTVT.